The 26 T cell receptor beta chains in this list originate from one sample, sequenced in a study of TIL therapy for anti-PD-1-resistant metastatic lung cancer. Time point given: pre-treatment sample, taken before nivolumab and TIL therapy. The immunoSEQ assay was v3. Libraries were prepared by immunoSEQ multiplex PCR; TCRdb keeps only in-frame clonotypes and omits some of them. The repertoire includes under 60,000 clones, about 86% of them detected once, and 5% sits in the top ten. The material sequenced was blood, taken at baseline. The receptor source for this set is a person aged 30 to 80 with non-small cell lung cancer.

The V and J genes are TRBV27 and TRBJ1-1, with no clear D. The V gene lost 3 bases and the J gene lost 1 base, with 6 bases spanning the gap. The CDR3 runs to 13 residues. Germline V gene lookup returns CDR1 MNHEY and CDR2 SMNVEV (reference sequence). CDR3 bases: TGTGCCAGCAGTTTGAGGAGGAACACTGAAGCTTTCTTT. Translation: CASSLRRNTEAFF.

The chain employs TRBV5-1 and TRBJ1-5, with 10 bases aligning to TRBD1. The CDR3 is made up of 14 amino acids. The junction had 3 bases not matched to a gene; V was cut back by 4 bases and J by 5 bases. Germline V gene sequence: CDR1 SGHRS, CDR2 YFSETQ. CDR3 sequence (DNA): TGCGCCAGCAGCGCCGGGACAGGGGATCAGCCCCAGCATTTT. Amino acids: CASSAGTGDQPQHF.

This chain connects TRBV3-1 (or the pseudogene TRBV3-2) to TRBJ2-7, with TRBD1 identical over 8 bases. This CDR3 comprises 14 residues. V lost 1 base, J lost 9 bases, and 8 bases stayed unmatched. CDR1 is LGHDT, CDR2 YNNKEL, per germline (reference sequence). CDR3 sequence (DNA): TGTGCCAGCAGCCAAGGGTACGACAGGGGCGTGCAGTACTTC. It translates to CASSQGYDRGVQYF.

This chain links TRBV19 with TRBJ2-3; a weak D match, TRBD1 (6 bases). Germline V CDR1 and CDR2: LNHDA, SQIVND (reference sequence). The CDR3 has 15 amino acids. Trimming left V 8 bases short and J 0 bases short, with 15 bases between. In DNA, the CDR3 is TGTGCCAGTCGGACTGGGGGCGGGAGCACAGATACGCAGTATTTT. Encoded protein: CASRTGGGSTDTQYF. Drawing the rest from reference TRBV19 and TRBJ2-3, the complete variable domain is DGGITQSPKYLFRKEGQNVTLSCEQNLNHDAMYWYRQDPGQGLRLIYYSQIVNDFQKGDIAEGYSVSREKKESFPLTVTSAQKNPTAFYLCASRTGGGSTDTQYFGPGTRLTVL.

This clone was counted a few times. V and J are TRBV19 and TRBJ1-6; D is unclear. The V end was cut by 4 bases, the J end by 8 bases, with 21 bases between. In germline, CDR1 is LNHDA, CDR2 SQIVND (reference sequence). The CDR3 contains 17 residues. Here the CDR3 DNA reads TGTGCCAGTAGTAGATACTTCGACCTCACCGGTGATTCACCCCTCCACTTT. It translates to CASSRYFDLTGDSPLHF.

This clone is a singleton in its sample. The rearrangement links TRBV28 to TRBJ2-1, with D perhaps matching TRBD1 or TRBD2 (5 bases each). The V gene's germline CDR1 is MDHEN and CDR2 SYDVKM. The V end was cut by 6 bases, the J end by 4 bases, with 13 bases between. This CDR3 is 14 amino acids long. CDR3 sequence: CASSTRDGYNEQFF. CDR3 DNA: TGTGCCAGCAGCACTCGGGACGGTTACAATGAGCAGTTCTTC.

The chain joins TRBV27 to TRBJ1-5; perhaps TRBD1 as D (6 bases). Germline CDR1 MNHEY, CDR2 SMNVEV (reference sequence). Between the trimmed V and J ends, which lost 4 bases and 5 bases, there was a span of 15 bases. The CDR3 covers 15 residues. CDR3 bases: TGTGCCAGCAGTTGGAGCTGGGACACCCATCAGCCCCAGCATTTT. Amino acids: CASSWSWDTHQPQHF.

In nucleotides, the CDR3 is TGCATCGGCCAGGGGAACTATGGCTACACCTTC. It codes for CIGQGNYGYTF. V gene TRBV29-1 combines with J gene TRBJ1-2; possible D gene TRBD1, 6 bases. This CDR3 has 11 amino acids. Per germline, CDR1 SQVTM and CDR2 ANQGSEA.

The rearrangement links TRBV4-3 to TRBJ2-7, with 9 bases fitting TRBD1. The CDR3 consists of 15 residues. Trimming at V came to 1 base and at J to 3 bases, leaving 4 bases not matched to a gene. Germline CDR1 reads LGHNA; CDR2 reads YSLEER. CDR3 DNA: TGCGCCAGCAGCCAAGGGGGACAGGGAATCTACGAGCAGTACTTC. Amino acids: CASSQGGQGIYEQYF.

This chain joins TRBV27 and TRBJ1-2; the match to TRBD1 covers 8 bases. Germline CDR1 MNHEY, CDR2 SMNVEV (reference sequence). Trimming took 6 bases from V and 3 from J; bases not matched to a gene: 9. CDR3 size: 15 residues. The CDR3 sequence: CASSVTGAAYYGYTF. The CDR3 bases are TGTGCCAGCAGCGTGACAGGGGCCGCATACTATGGCTACACCTTC.

This clone was observed once. The rearrangement joins TRBV27 to TRBJ1-6; no reliable D call. Trimming stripped 7 bases from V and 7 bases from J, with 14 bases between. Germline values: CDR1 MNHEY, CDR2 SMNVEV (reference sequence). The CDR3 spans 14 residues. DNA of the CDR3: TGTGCCAGCACTCACCCGGGGAACAATTCACCCCTCCACTTT. The encoded protein is CASTHPGNNSPLHF.

About this clone: At one of its ends the junction is not consistent with the germline gene, which may arise from a read error. The chain links TRBV9 to TRBJ2-5; D might be TRBD1 or TRBD2, each matching 5 bases. CDR3 length equals 14 residues. Germline V gives CDR1 SGDLS, CDR2 YYNGEE. CDR3 residues: CASSVVAEGGAFNF. CDR3 DNA: TGTGCCAGCAGCGTAGTCGCTGAGGGTGGGGCGTTTAACTTC.

This clone is a singleton in its sample. The J gene is TRBJ1-3, the V gene TRBV4-3, with D unresolved. From germline, CDR1 is LGHNA and CDR2 YSLEER. The CDR3 has 15 residues. Trimming stripped 3 bases from V and 2 bases from J, with 11 bases between. The CDR3 spells CASSHSTVAGNTIYF. DNA of the CDR3: TGCGCCAGCAGCCATTCCACAGTTGCTGGAAACACCATATATTTT.

This rearrangement joins TRBV21-1 to TRBJ1-1. TRBV21-1 is recorded as a pseudogene. The CDR3 is made up of 17 amino acids. The CDR3 DNA reads TGTGCCAGCAGCAAAGCCCAAGTCAGGGATCAGCGGACTGAAGCTTTCTTT. Its translation: CASSKAQVRDQRTEAFF.

This clone was detected a few times. The chain recombines TRBV7-9 with TRBJ2-7; either TRBD1 or TRBD2 may fit D (5 bases each). This CDR3 has 16 amino acids. V gave up 4 bases and J gave up 4 bases, with 20 bases separating them. The V gene's germline CDR1 is SEHNR and CDR2 FQNEAQ (reference sequence). CDR3 residues: CASSSHYRDGEYEQYF. The CDR3, as DNA: TGTGCCAGCAGCTCCCATTACCGGGACGGCGAATACGAGCAGTACTTC.

This clone was seen only once. The chain combines TRBV7-3 with TRBJ1-2, with unresolved D. Germline lookup yields CDR1 SGHTA and CDR2 FQGTGA. Trimming took off 0 bases at V and 4 bases at J, with 12 bases between the two ends. The CDR3 runs to 15 residues. The CDR3 protein is CASSLTGGSAYGYTF. CDR3 DNA sequence: TGTGCCAGCAGCTTAACGGGAGGGAGCGCCTATGGCTACACCTTC. Full variable domain (outside the CDR3, taken from reference TRBV7-3 and TRBJ1-2): GAGVSQTPSNKVTEKGKYVELRCDPISGHTALYWYRQSLGQGPEFLIYFQGTGAADDSGLPNDRFFAVRPEGSVSTLKIQRTERGDSAVYLCASSLTGGSAYGYTFGSGTRLTVV.

The chain joins TRBV10-3 to TRBJ2-3; a weak D match, TRBD1 (6 bases). The CDR3 contains 13 residues. Trimming took off 10 bases at V and 0 bases at J, with 11 bases between the two ends. Germline V gene lookup returns CDR1 ENHRY and CDR2 SYGVKD. The CDR3 sequence is CATGQLSTDTQYF. The CDR3 DNA follows: TGTGCCACCGGACAGCTAAGCACAGATACGCAGTATTTT.

The chain links TRBV28 to TRBJ1-1, with 7 bases matching TRBD1. CDR3 length equals 15 residues. Germline loops: CDR1 MDHEN, CDR2 SYDVKM. Unmatched junction bases numbered 9, after V lost 6 bases and J lost 2 bases. CDR3 nucleotides: TGTGCCAGCAGGGGCGGACAGGCCCAAAACACTGAAGCTTTCTTT. It yields the protein CASRGGQAQNTEAFF.

Written as DNA, the CDR3 is TGTGCCAGCAGCCAGGCCCCGGGGGGGTACAATGAGCAGTTCTTC. Translation gives CASSQAPGGYNEQFF. This chain joins TRBV3-1 (or the pseudogene TRBV3-2) and TRBJ2-1, with 8 bases fitting TRBD2. CDR1 and CDR2 from the germline V gene are LGHDT and YNNKEL (reference sequence). The ends lost 3 bases at V and 4 bases at J; junction bases unmatched: 5. The CDR3 has 15 residues.

This sequence joins TRBV19 and TRBJ1-5, with D uncertain. V was trimmed by 7 bases and J by 1 base, leaving 8 bases between them. This CDR3 contains 13 residues. CDR1 is LNHDA, CDR2 SQIVND, per germline (reference sequence). The CDR3 here is CASTSRSNQPQHF. The CDR3 nucleotides read TGTGCCAGTACTTCGAGGAGCAATCAGCCCCAGCATTTT.

This clone appeared once. The chain links TRBV19 to TRBJ1-5; TRBD1 is a possible D gene (6 bases). CDR3 length equals 15 residues. With 5 bases removed from V and 3 bases from J, the gap between germline ends came to 14 bases. In germline, CDR1 is LNHDA, CDR2 SQIVND (reference sequence). This CDR3 is CASSLSRQVNQPQHF. The DNA of the CDR3 is TGTGCCAGTAGTCTGAGCCGACAGGTCAATCAGCCCCAGCATTTT.

V is TRBV3-1 (or the pseudogene TRBV3-2) and J is TRBJ2-1, with a tentative D call TRBD2 (5 bases). The V end was cut by 1 base, the J end by 10 bases, with 11 bases between. The V gene's germline CDR1 is LGHDT and CDR2 YNNKEL (reference sequence). This CDR3 contains 13 residues. CDR3 protein: CASSQGRASEQFF. CDR3 DNA: TGTGCCAGCAGCCAAGGGCGGGCCTCCGAGCAGTTCTTC.

The gene calls are TRBV5-6 and TRBJ2-7, with D tentatively TRBD1 or TRBD2 (5 bases each). Germline V lookup: CDR1 SGHDT, CDR2 YYEEEE. This CDR3 contains 14 residues. The ends were cut back, 1 base at V and 6 bases at J, with 14 bases in the middle. The CDR3, as DNA: TGTGCCAGCAGCTTGTGGGGACGGGCCTCCGAGCAGTACTTC. It codes for CASSLWGRASEQYF. Supplemented by reference TRBV5-6 and TRBJ2-7, the full variable domain reads DAGVTQSPTHLIKTRGQQVTLRCSPKSGHDTVSWYQQALGQGPQFIFQYYEEEERQRGNFPDRFSGHQFPNYSSELNVNALLLGDSALYLCASSLWGRASEQYFGPGTRLTVT.

Details on this clone: Other DNA sequences in the same sample also yield this CDR3. V and J are TRBV7-2 and TRBJ2-7; D gene unclear. Germline V gene lookup returns CDR1 SGHTA and CDR2 FQGNSA. The CDR3 extends over 11 amino acids. Trimming stripped 6 bases from V and 2 bases from J, with 5 bases between. This CDR3 reads CASSPAYEQYF. The CDR3 bases are TGTGCCAGCAGTCCCGCCTACGAGCAGTACTTC. Full variable domain (missing parts from reference TRBV7-2 and TRBJ2-7): GAGVSQSPSNKVTEKGKDVELRCDPISGHTALYWYRQSLGQGLEFLIYFQGNSAPDKSGLPSDRFSAERTGGSVSTLTIQRTQQEDSAVYLCASSPAYEQYFGPGTRLTVT.

The V and J genes are TRBV4-3 and TRBJ1-1; D is possibly TRBD1 (6 bases). The CDR3 is made up of 13 amino acids. Germline V lookup: CDR1 LGHNA, CDR2 YSLEER. V was trimmed by 2 bases and J by 10 bases, leaving 14 bases between them. This chain's CDR3 is CASSQQEDSGAFF. Here the CDR3 DNA reads TGCGCCAGCAGCCAACAAGAGGACAGTGGAGCTTTCTTT.

The V call is TRBV4-1, the J call TRBJ2-2; 9 bases are shared with TRBD1. The CDR3 runs 15 residues. Germline V lookup: CDR1 MGHRA, CDR2 YSYEKL. J gave up 3 bases and V 3 bases, and 2 bases lay outside the gene matches. CDR3 region: CASSQGDRDTGELFF. DNA of the CDR3: TGCGCCAGCAGCCAGGGGGACAGGGACACCGGGGAGCTGTTTTTT.